This is a list of T cell receptor beta chains from one sample in a study of cytomegalovirus exposure and HLA in healthy donors. Using immunoSEQ multiplex PCR, the repertoire was profiled, and TCRdb retains in-frame clones only, with some absent. The repertoire holds some 70,000 clones, with roughly two thirds as singletons. Sequenced material: PBMCs. Every receptor here comes from a woman in her forties or fifties in good health and CMV-seronegative. The conserved cysteine and the conserved F or W are not part of the CDR3 here.

J: TRBJ2-6
V: TRBV12-5
CDR3: ASGFTGTGPSLGANVLT

J: TRBJ2-1
V: TRBV21-1
CDR3: ASSKGQQGRNEQF

J: TRBJ1-5
V: TRBV25-1
CDR3: ASAGNSQPQH

J: TRBJ2-7
V: TRBV7-3
CDR3: ASSPWSFSSYEQY

J: TRBJ1-3
V: TRBV19
CDR3: ASNTGSGNTIY

J: TRBJ1-2
V: TRBV30
CDR3: AWSPGAGLGYT

J: TRBJ2-2
V: TRBV5-3
CDR3: ARSLVGGWRTGELF

J: TRBJ2-7
V: TRBV28
CDR3: ATLYGGSYEQY

J: TRBJ2-3
V: TRBV7-2
CDR3: ASSLTGEVDTQY

J: TRBJ2-5
V: TRBV27
CDR3: ASSLTDQETQY

J: TRBJ2-1
V: TRBV28
CDR3: ASSRRRTEQF